This is a list of T cell receptor beta chains from one sample in a study of T cells in Graves' hyperthyroidism and ophthalmopathy. MiXCR was run by TCRdb on the multiplex PCR reads, yielding one entry per CDR3 protein. The sample lists about 840,000 distinct CDR3 sequences, 38% occurring once. Sequencing was performed on blood. These receptors were collected from a man younger than 30 with Graves' hyperthyroidism. Each CDR3 is given with its conserved first and last residue. D genes are given only for firm matches. For some rows the clone size is stated as once, few or many, or as a class when expanded; others skip it.

j_gene: TRBJ2-7; len: 14; d_gene: -; abundance: few; v_gene: TRBV5-1; CDR3aa: CASSHGTSSYGQYF; CDR3nt: TGCGCCAGCAGCCACGGGACCTCCTCCTACGGGCAGTACTTC
j_gene: TRBJ2-7; len: 13; d_gene: -; abundance: many; v_gene: TRBV2; CDR3aa: CASRAGLSYEQYF; CDR3nt: TGTGCCAGCAGGGCAGGTCTCTCCTACGAGCAGTACTTC
j_gene: TRBJ1-2; len: 15; d_gene: -; abundance: -; v_gene: TRBV6-1; CDR3aa: CASSELARGDYGYTF; CDR3nt: TGTGCCAGCAGTGAATTGGCCAGGGGAGACTATGGCTACACCTTC
j_gene: TRBJ1-5; len: 17; d_gene: TRBD1; abundance: -; v_gene: TRBV29-1; CDR3aa: CSVFRKQDRGINQPQHF; CDR3nt: TGCAGCGTCTTCCGAAAGCAAGACAGGGGGATCAATCAGCCCCAGCATTTT
j_gene: TRBJ2-1; len: 13; d_gene: -; abundance: many; v_gene: TRBV7-8; CDR3aa: CASSPGFGNEQFF; CDR3nt: TGTGCCAGCAGCCCCGGGTTTGGCAATGAGCAGTTCTTC
j_gene: TRBJ1-1; len: 13; d_gene: -; abundance: few; v_gene: TRBV12-3/TRBV12-4; CDR3aa: CASSLALREEAFF; CDR3nt: TGTGCCAGCAGTTTAGCGCTAAGGGAGGAAGCTTTCTTT
j_gene: TRBJ1-1; len: 15; d_gene: -; abundance: -; v_gene: TRBV29-1; CDR3aa: CSVEWFGNVNTEAFF; CDR3nt: TGCAGCGTTGAGTGGTTTGGCAACGTGAACACTGAAGCTTTCTTT
j_gene: TRBJ1-5; len: 15; d_gene: TRBD1; abundance: many; v_gene: TRBV5-6; CDR3aa: CASSPRDRGSQPQHF; CDR3nt: TGTGCCAGCAGCCCCCGGGACAGGGGGAGTCAGCCCCAGCATTTT
j_gene: TRBJ1-6; len: 14; d_gene: TRBD1; abundance: -; v_gene: TRBV15; CDR3aa: CATSIGDRGSPLHF; CDR3nt: TGTGCCACCAGCATTGGGGACAGGGGTTCACCCCTCCACTTT
j_gene: TRBJ2-7; len: 13; d_gene: -; abundance: many; v_gene: TRBV12-3/TRBV12-4; CDR3aa: CASSPGTSYEQYF; CDR3nt: TGTGCCAGCAGCCCCGGTACCTCCTACGAGCAGTACTTC
j_gene: TRBJ2-5; len: 15; d_gene: TRBD2; abundance: -; v_gene: TRBV5-1; CDR3aa: CASSPGGSGQETQYF; CDR3nt: TGCGCCAGCAGCCCGGGAGGGAGCGGACAAGAGACCCAGTACTTC
j_gene: TRBJ2-7; len: 15; d_gene: -; abundance: few; v_gene: TRBV4-1; CDR3aa: CASSLNLHGRDEQYF; CDR3nt: TGCGCCAGCAGCCTTAATCTCCACGGCAGGGACGAGCAGTACTTC
j_gene: TRBJ2-7; len: 14; d_gene: TRBD2; abundance: -; v_gene: TRBV20-1; CDR3aa: CSARRTSGYDEQYF; CDR3nt: TGCAGTGCTAGAAGGACTAGCGGGTACGACGAGCAGTACTTC
j_gene: TRBJ1-1; len: 14; d_gene: -; abundance: many; v_gene: TRBV20-1; CDR3aa: CSARGSGGNTEAFF; CDR3nt: TGCAGTGCTAGAGGGAGTGGGGGGAACACTGAAGCTTTCTTT
j_gene: TRBJ2-7; len: 15; d_gene: TRBD1; abundance: once; v_gene: TRBV2; CDR3aa: CASNPFGTGAHEQYF; CDR3nt: TGTGCCAGCAACCCATTCGGGACAGGGGCGCACGAGCAGTACTTC
j_gene: TRBJ1-5; len: 16; d_gene: -; abundance: few; v_gene: TRBV7-9; CDR3aa: CASSQDRKGSNQPQHF; CDR3nt: TGTGCCAGCAGCCAAGATAGAAAGGGGAGCAATCAGCCCCAGCATTTT
j_gene: TRBJ1-6; len: 11; d_gene: -; abundance: -; v_gene: TRBV10-3; CDR3aa: CAIRAASPLHF; CDR3nt: TGTGCCATCAGGGCTGCTTCACCCCTCCACTTT
j_gene: TRBJ1-1; len: 13; d_gene: -; abundance: few; v_gene: TRBV7-9; CDR3aa: CASSPGPGAEAFF; CDR3nt: TGTGCCAGCAGCCCTGGGCCGGGGGCTGAAGCTTTCTTT
j_gene: TRBJ1-3; len: 13; d_gene: TRBD1; abundance: -; v_gene: TRBV27; CDR3aa: CASRVRGVNTIYF; CDR3nt: TGTGCCAGCAGAGTCAGGGGGGTCAACACCATATATTTT
j_gene: TRBJ2-7; len: 15; d_gene: -; abundance: -; v_gene: TRBV6-2/TRBV6-3; CDR3aa: CASSERDGISYEQYF; CDR3nt: TGTGCCAGCAGTGAACGGGACGGAATATCCTACGAGCAGTACTTC
j_gene: TRBJ1-4; len: 15; d_gene: -; abundance: many; v_gene: TRBV2; CDR3aa: CASSDGERLVEKLFF; CDR3nt: TGTGCCAGCAGTGATGGGGAGCGACTAGTTGAAAAACTGTTTTTT
j_gene: TRBJ1-2; len: 15; d_gene: -; abundance: few; v_gene: TRBV19; CDR3aa: CASSPDRAFNYGYTF; CDR3nt: TGTGCCAGTAGTCCCGACAGAGCCTTTAACTATGGCTACACCTTC
j_gene: TRBJ2-1; len: 15; d_gene: TRBD2; abundance: -; v_gene: TRBV29-1; CDR3aa: CSVGTSGSSYNEQFF; CDR3nt: TGCAGCGTGGGGACTAGCGGGAGCTCCTACAATGAGCAGTTCTTC
j_gene: TRBJ1-5; len: 14; d_gene: TRBD1; abundance: few; v_gene: TRBV15; CDR3aa: CATSGTGAHQPQHF; CDR3nt: TGTGCCACCTCTGGGACAGGGGCCCATCAGCCCCAGCATTTT
j_gene: TRBJ2-7; len: 15; d_gene: -; abundance: -; v_gene: TRBV7-9; CDR3aa: CASSLGWGAQNEQYF; CDR3nt: TGTGCCAGCAGCTTAGGATGGGGGGCGCAAAACGAGCAGTACTTC
j_gene: TRBJ1-1; len: 15; d_gene: -; abundance: many; v_gene: TRBV25-1; CDR3aa: CASSDLGNAGTEAFF; CDR3nt: TGTGCCAGCAGTGATTTGGGGAACGCGGGGACTGAAGCTTTCTTT
j_gene: TRBJ2-7; len: 13; d_gene: -; abundance: -; v_gene: TRBV7-8; CDR3aa: CASSMGGTYEQYF; CDR3nt: TGTGCCAGCAGCATGGGGGGCACCTACGAGCAGTACTTC
j_gene: TRBJ2-5; len: 14; d_gene: -; abundance: many; v_gene: TRBV20-1; CDR3aa: CSAEPGRVQETQYF; CDR3nt: TGCAGTGCGGAGCCGGGTAGAGTCCAAGAGACCCAGTACTTC
j_gene: TRBJ2-2; len: 16; d_gene: -; abundance: -; v_gene: TRBV7-2; CDR3aa: CASSPGAGANTGELFF; CDR3nt: TGTGCCAGCAGCCCCGGGGCAGGAGCGAACACCGGGGAGCTGTTTTTT
j_gene: TRBJ2-5; len: 14; d_gene: TRBD2; abundance: -; v_gene: TRBV7-6; CDR3aa: CASSLALGGGTQYF; CDR3nt: TGTGCCAGCAGCTTGGCGTTGGGGGGGGGGACCCAGTACTTC
j_gene: TRBJ1-3; len: 13; d_gene: -; abundance: many; v_gene: TRBV10-3; CDR3aa: CAISGTPGNTIYF; CDR3nt: TGTGCCATTTCCGGGACCCCTGGAAACACCATATATTTT
j_gene: TRBJ2-5; len: 13; d_gene: -; abundance: many; v_gene: TRBV29-1; CDR3aa: CSVDSDYQETQYF; CDR3nt: TGCAGCGTTGATTCAGACTACCAAGAGACCCAGTACTTC
j_gene: TRBJ2-7; len: 14; d_gene: TRBD2; abundance: -; v_gene: TRBV10-3; CDR3aa: CAGSSGGSSYEQYF; CDR3nt: TGTGCTGGTAGTAGCGGGGGTAGCTCCTACGAGCAGTACTTC
j_gene: TRBJ1-5; len: 14; d_gene: TRBD1; abundance: many; v_gene: TRBV29-1; CDR3aa: CSVTWTGTNQPQHF; CDR3nt: TGCAGCGTGACTTGGACAGGTACGAATCAGCCCCAGCATTTT
j_gene: TRBJ1-2; len: 13; d_gene: TRBD1; abundance: -; v_gene: TRBV27; CDR3aa: CASSLSGTVSYTF; CDR3nt: TGTGCCAGCAGTTTATCCGGGACAGTGTCCTACACCTTC
j_gene: TRBJ2-7; len: 18; d_gene: TRBD1; abundance: few; v_gene: TRBV7-2; CDR3aa: CASSLAIDGQVFTYEQYF; CDR3nt: TGTGCCAGCAGCTTGGCTATAGACGGACAGGTCTTCACCTACGAGCAGTACTTC
j_gene: TRBJ2-2; len: 16; d_gene: -; abundance: few; v_gene: TRBV7-6; CDR3aa: CASSLGGGALTGELFF; CDR3nt: TGTGCCAGCAGCTTAGGTGGAGGGGCGCTCACCGGGGAGCTGTTTTTT
j_gene: TRBJ1-5; len: 14; d_gene: -; abundance: few; v_gene: TRBV20-1; CDR3aa: CSARGGGRNQPQHF; CDR3nt: TGCAGTGCTAGAGGGGGGGGTCGCAATCAGCCCCAGCATTTT
j_gene: TRBJ1-2; len: 13; d_gene: -; abundance: -; v_gene: TRBV12-3/TRBV12-4; CDR3aa: CASSVGPNYGYTF; CDR3nt: TGTGCCAGCAGTGTGGGCCCAAACTATGGCTACACCTTC
j_gene: TRBJ2-7; len: 16; d_gene: TRBD1; abundance: -; v_gene: TRBV2; CDR3aa: CASSDPAGGNYYEQYF; CDR3nt: TGTGCCAGCAGTGATCCGGCAGGGGGCAATTACTACGAGCAGTACTTC
j_gene: TRBJ2-6; len: 12; d_gene: -; abundance: -; v_gene: TRBV29-1; CDR3aa: CSVVTRANVLTF; CDR3nt: TGCAGCGTTGTTACCAGGGCCAACGTCCTGACTTTC
j_gene: TRBJ2-5; len: 12; d_gene: -; abundance: -; v_gene: TRBV7-2; CDR3aa: CASRLNQETQYF; CDR3nt: TGTGCCAGCAGACTAAACCAAGAGACCCAGTACTTC
j_gene: TRBJ1-2; len: 13; d_gene: TRBD1; abundance: -; v_gene: TRBV2; CDR3aa: CASSPSTGRGYTF; CDR3nt: TGTGCCAGCAGTCCATCGACAGGGAGGGGCTACACCTTC
j_gene: TRBJ1-1; len: 14; d_gene: -; abundance: -; v_gene: TRBV11-1; CDR3aa: CASSFLHLNTEAFF; CDR3nt: TGTGCCAGCAGCTTCTTGCATTTGAACACTGAAGCTTTCTTT
j_gene: TRBJ2-5; len: 13; d_gene: TRBD1; abundance: -; v_gene: TRBV7-8; CDR3aa: CASSRTRDRGPDF; CDR3nt: TGTGCCAGCAGCCGTACCCGGGACAGGGGGCCGGACTTC
j_gene: TRBJ1-5; len: 12; d_gene: TRBD1; abundance: -; v_gene: TRBV2; CDR3aa: CASGDRPETQHF; CDR3nt: TGTGCCAGCGGGGACAGGCCGGAGACCCAGCATTTT
j_gene: TRBJ1-5; len: 13; d_gene: -; abundance: many; v_gene: TRBV10-3; CDR3aa: CAISESRNQPQHF; CDR3nt: TGTGCCATCAGTGAGTCGAGGAATCAGCCCCAGCATTTT
j_gene: TRBJ2-1; len: 10; d_gene: TRBD2; abundance: -; v_gene: TRBV29-1; CDR3aa: CSAEGLEQFF; CDR3nt: TGCAGCGCCGAGGGACTAGAGCAGTTCTTC
j_gene: TRBJ1-3; len: 15; d_gene: -; abundance: -; v_gene: TRBV7-2; CDR3aa: CASSLTAGVVNTIYF; CDR3nt: TGTGCCAGCAGCTTAACAGCGGGAGTCGTAAACACCATATATTTT
j_gene: TRBJ2-5; len: 16; d_gene: TRBD2; abundance: many; v_gene: TRBV7-2; CDR3aa: CASSVRRSGGQETQYF; CDR3nt: TGTGCCAGCAGCGTAAGGCGTTCCGGGGGGCAAGAGACCCAGTACTTC
j_gene: TRBJ1-5; len: 14; d_gene: -; abundance: few; v_gene: TRBV10-3; CDR3aa: CASRDGRGDQPQHF; CDR3nt: TGTGCCAGCAGAGACGGACGCGGAGACCAGCCCCAGCATTTT
j_gene: TRBJ2-7; len: 11; d_gene: -; abundance: many; v_gene: TRBV7-9; CDR3aa: CASQYGSEQYF; CDR3nt: TGTGCCAGCCAATACGGGAGCGAGCAGTACTTC